This T cell receptor beta chain stems from a study of T cells in localized non-small cell lung cancer. Profiled with immunoSEQ multiplex PCR; TCRdb holds only in-frame clones, not every one. The table shows 30,000 to 35,000 clones, with more than 70% occurring only once. A word on this clone: Its specificity is unknown.

General study results and limits: Heterogeneity remains possible because sequencing was limited to only one tumor region. Uninvolved adjacent lung showed higher T cell clonality than tumor. Longer survival (overall) was linked to higher T cell density in blood. A median around 57 of the top 100 tumor clones appeared in adjacent lung.

The sample was peripheral blood, taken before any cancer treatment. The TCR originated in a woman aged 40 to 75 with stage I lung adenocarcinoma.

CDR3 sequence reads: CAVKPRTARDTEAFF. DNA of the CDR3: TGTGCCGTCAAACCAAGGACAGCAAGGGACACTGAAGCTTTCTTT. The gene calls are TRBV30 and TRBJ1-1; D might be TRBD1 (6 bases). The germline CDR1 and CDR2 sequences are GTSNPN and SVGIG (reference sequence). The V and J ends lost 8 bases and 3 bases respectively, with 22 bases between them. The CDR3 is 15 amino acids.